A selection of T cell receptor beta chains follows, all from one sample in a study. TCRdb independently ran MiXCR on the RT-PCR reads; one entry per CDR3 protein. The sample consists of about 680,000 distinct CDR3 sequences, approximately 15% of them appearing once. Sequencing was performed on memory CD4+ T cells from blood. These receptors all come from a female donor in good health, serving as a healthy control. Each CDR3 is given with its conserved first and last residue. Fields, in order: CDR3 DNA, CDR3 protein, D gene, J gene, V gene, clone size. A D gene is named only where the DNA matches it firmly. Clone size appears in some rows only: once, few, many, or a class for an expanded clone.

CDR3nt: TGTGCCAGCAGCTGGACAGCGATGAACACCGGGGAGCTGTTTTTT
CDR3aa: CASSWTAMNTGELFF
d_gene: NA
j_gene: TRBJ2-2
v_gene: TRBV7-9
abundance: few

CDR3nt: TGTGCCAGCAGCCCATATATCGGGGACTCACCCAACAATGAGCAGTTCTTC
CDR3aa: CASSPYIGDSPNNEQFF
d_gene: NA
j_gene: TRBJ2-1
v_gene: TRBV7-2
abundance: many

CDR3nt: TGCGCCAGCAGCCCAATGTGGCTGGGAGCCTACAATGAGCAGTTCTTC
CDR3aa: CASSPMWLGAYNEQFF
d_gene: NA
j_gene: TRBJ2-1
v_gene: TRBV5-1
abundance: NA

CDR3nt: TGCGCCAGCAGATCTTGGCAGGGGACGAGTGAGCAGTACTTC
CDR3aa: CASRSWQGTSEQYF
d_gene: NA
j_gene: TRBJ2-7
v_gene: TRBV5-1
abundance: NA

CDR3nt: TGCAGCGTCAGAGCCGCCGGGACCGCGAACACCGGGGAGCTGTTTTTT
CDR3aa: CSVRAAGTANTGELFF
d_gene: NA
j_gene: TRBJ2-2
v_gene: TRBV29-1
abundance: many

CDR3nt: TGTGCCAGCAGCGTGGACAGGGGTATGATCAATGAGCAGTTCTTC
CDR3aa: CASSVDRGMINEQFF
d_gene: TRBD1
j_gene: TRBJ2-1
v_gene: TRBV7-3
abundance: many

CDR3nt: TGTGCCATCAGAACCTCACGGGGGCTGGGGCAAGAGACCCAGTACTTC
CDR3aa: CAIRTSRGLGQETQYF
d_gene: NA
j_gene: TRBJ2-5
v_gene: TRBV10-3
abundance: NA

CDR3nt: TGTGCCAGCAGCTTGGACAGGGCCCTACCCGAGCAGTACTTC
CDR3aa: CASSLDRALPEQYF
d_gene: TRBD1
j_gene: TRBJ2-7
v_gene: TRBV7-2
abundance: many

CDR3nt: TGCGCCAGCAGCTCCAAGGTGGGGGGATCTACCGGGGAGCTGTTTTTT
CDR3aa: CASSSKVGGSTGELFF
d_gene: NA
j_gene: TRBJ2-2
v_gene: TRBV5-1
abundance: NA

CDR3nt: TGCGCCAGCAGCTTGGTGGGACAGACCTCTGGAAACACCATATATTTT
CDR3aa: CASSLVGQTSGNTIYF
d_gene: TRBD1
j_gene: TRBJ1-3
v_gene: TRBV5-1
abundance: NA

CDR3nt: TGTGCCAGCAGTTACGATAATAGCGGGAACACAGATACGCAGTATTTT
CDR3aa: CASSYDNSGNTDTQYF
d_gene: TRBD2
j_gene: TRBJ2-3
v_gene: TRBV6-2/TRBV6-3
abundance: many

CDR3nt: TGTGCCAGCTCACCAGGGGTCTCAGACGAGCAGTACTTC
CDR3aa: CASSPGVSDEQYF
d_gene: NA
j_gene: TRBJ2-7
v_gene: TRBV18
abundance: few

CDR3nt: TGCAGTGCTAGCATCCTATTAAGGGATCAGTTT
CDR3aa: CSASILLRDQF
d_gene: NA
j_gene: TRBJ1-1
v_gene: TRBV20-1
abundance: many

CDR3nt: TGTGCCAGCAGGACCAGTGGGACTCTCACCGGGGAGCTGTTTTTT
CDR3aa: CASRTSGTLTGELFF
d_gene: NA
j_gene: TRBJ2-2
v_gene: TRBV6-6
abundance: many

CDR3nt: TGCAGTGCTAGAGGGGGGGGTCTTCCACAGGGAGGAGTGTCCACCGGGGAGCTGTTTTTT
CDR3aa: CSARGGGLPQGGVSTGELFF
d_gene: NA
j_gene: TRBJ2-2
v_gene: TRBV20-1
abundance: few

CDR3nt: TGTGCCTGGAGTGGGGGGCTACTCGAGCAGTTCTTC
CDR3aa: CAWSGGLLEQFF
d_gene: NA
j_gene: TRBJ2-1
v_gene: TRBV30
abundance: few

CDR3nt: TGCAGTGCTTATGGGTTAGGGCGCAATCAGCCCCAGCATTTT
CDR3aa: CSAYGLGRNQPQHF
d_gene: NA
j_gene: TRBJ1-5
v_gene: TRBV20-1
abundance: NA

CDR3nt: TGTGCCAGCAGCCGGCCAGGACAAGAAACCTACGAGCAGTACTTC
CDR3aa: CASSRPGQETYEQYF
d_gene: NA
j_gene: TRBJ2-7
v_gene: TRBV3-1
abundance: NA

CDR3nt: TGCAGCGTTGAAGGTTTGTGGCGCAGGACTAGCGGGAGAAGGAACGAGCAGTACTTC
CDR3aa: CSVEGLWRRTSGRRNEQYF
d_gene: TRBD2
j_gene: TRBJ2-7
v_gene: TRBV29-1
abundance: many

CDR3nt: TGCGCCAGCAGCTTGGGTAGCGGGAGTGCAGATACGCAGTATTTT
CDR3aa: CASSLGSGSADTQYF
d_gene: TRBD2
j_gene: TRBJ2-3
v_gene: TRBV5-1
abundance: few

CDR3nt: TGTGCCAGCAGTCTGACATCTCTGCTTCACAATGAGCAGTTCTTC
CDR3aa: CASSLTSLLHNEQFF
d_gene: NA
j_gene: TRBJ2-1
v_gene: TRBV12-3/TRBV12-4
abundance: NA

CDR3nt: TGTGCCAGCAGTTGGGAGAACACCGGGGAGCTGTTTTTT
CDR3aa: CASSWENTGELFF
d_gene: NA
j_gene: TRBJ2-2
v_gene: TRBV12-3/TRBV12-4
abundance: NA

CDR3nt: TGCAGCGTTGAGCCGGACAGCCAAGAGACCCAGTACTTC
CDR3aa: CSVEPDSQETQYF
d_gene: NA
j_gene: TRBJ2-5
v_gene: TRBV29-1
abundance: many

CDR3nt: TGCAGCGTTAGGGGGACAGGGGGTACAGATACGCAGTATTTT
CDR3aa: CSVRGTGGTDTQYF
d_gene: TRBD1
j_gene: TRBJ2-3
v_gene: TRBV29-1
abundance: NA

CDR3nt: TGTGCCTGGACCAGGCGTGCTGGCTACTACGAGCAGTACTTC
CDR3aa: CAWTRRAGYYEQYF
d_gene: NA
j_gene: TRBJ2-7
v_gene: TRBV30
abundance: NA

CDR3nt: TGTGCCAGCAGTTTAGTAGTGGGGTCCCTCCACTTT
CDR3aa: CASSLVVGSLHF
d_gene: NA
j_gene: TRBJ1-6
v_gene: TRBV12-3/TRBV12-4
abundance: NA

CDR3nt: TGTGCCAGCAGCTTGGTGGGGGCGCGGTACATTCAGTACTTC
CDR3aa: CASSLVGARYIQYF
d_gene: NA
j_gene: TRBJ2-4
v_gene: TRBV5-6
abundance: many

CDR3nt: TGTGCCAGCAGCTTAGTCTGGACAGGGGTGAACACTGAAGCTTTCTTT
CDR3aa: CASSLVWTGVNTEAFF
d_gene: TRBD1
j_gene: TRBJ1-1
v_gene: TRBV7-2
abundance: NA

CDR3nt: TGCAGTGCTCCAGGGGGCAGGGGAATGTTCAAAACTGAAGCTTTCTTT
CDR3aa: CSAPGGRGMFKTEAFF
d_gene: TRBD1
j_gene: TRBJ1-1
v_gene: TRBV20-1
abundance: NA

CDR3nt: TGTGCCTCAGGGCAACGACCCTACGAGCAGTACTTC
CDR3aa: CASGQRPYEQYF
d_gene: NA
j_gene: TRBJ2-7
v_gene: TRBV10-3
abundance: NA

CDR3nt: TGCGCCAGCAGCCAAGAGTACAGGGTAGTAGATGGCTACACCTTC
CDR3aa: CASSQEYRVVDGYTF
d_gene: NA
j_gene: TRBJ1-2
v_gene: TRBV4-3
abundance: NA

CDR3nt: TGTGCCAGTAGTGGAGCGGGAGGGAGAGATGAGCAGTTCTTC
CDR3aa: CASSGAGGRDEQFF
d_gene: TRBD2
j_gene: TRBJ2-1
v_gene: TRBV19
abundance: once

CDR3nt: TGTGCCAGCAGCGTAGAAGGGGTAGAGACCCAGTACTTC
CDR3aa: CASSVEGVETQYF
d_gene: NA
j_gene: TRBJ2-5
v_gene: TRBV9
abundance: few

CDR3nt: TGTGCCAGCAGTTACTCGAAACAGGGGGTTCGCGAGCAGTACTTC
CDR3aa: CASSYSKQGVREQYF
d_gene: TRBD1
j_gene: TRBJ2-7
v_gene: TRBV6-5
abundance: NA

CDR3nt: TGTGCCAGCAGCTTACTTGTTGATGAAAAACTGTTTTTT
CDR3aa: CASSLLVDEKLFF
d_gene: NA
j_gene: TRBJ1-4
v_gene: TRBV7-9
abundance: few

CDR3nt: TGTGCCATCTCGGAGGTGGTCCAAGAGACCCAGTACTTC
CDR3aa: CAISEVVQETQYF
d_gene: NA
j_gene: TRBJ2-5
v_gene: TRBV10-3
abundance: many

CDR3nt: TGTGCCACCACAGGGGGCTCGGGTAATTCACCCCTCCACTTT
CDR3aa: CATTGGSGNSPLHF
d_gene: TRBD1
j_gene: TRBJ1-6
v_gene: TRBV10-3
abundance: many

CDR3nt: TGTGCCATCAGTGATTCCGGGACAGGGAACGATGGCTACACCTTC
CDR3aa: CAISDSGTGNDGYTF
d_gene: TRBD1
j_gene: TRBJ1-2
v_gene: TRBV10-3
abundance: many

CDR3nt: TGTGCCAGCAGTTCCCTCCTGGGACTAGCGGGCCAGTTCTCCTACGAGCAGTACTTC
CDR3aa: CASSSLLGLAGQFSYEQYF
d_gene: TRBD2
j_gene: TRBJ2-7
v_gene: TRBV6-6
abundance: few

CDR3nt: TGCAGTGCTAGAAAAAACCCGGCAGGGCCAGGCGGAAACACCATATATTTT
CDR3aa: CSARKNPAGPGGNTIYF
d_gene: NA
j_gene: TRBJ1-3
v_gene: TRBV20-1
abundance: NA

CDR3nt: TGCGCCAGCAGCCCGCGTGTAAGGGTCGCAGGAAGCACAGATACGCAGTATTTT
CDR3aa: CASSPRVRVAGSTDTQYF
d_gene: NA
j_gene: TRBJ2-3
v_gene: TRBV4-3
abundance: many

CDR3nt: TGTGCCAGCTCACCAGCCGGGGTCTTCTACAATGAGCAGTTCTTC
CDR3aa: CASSPAGVFYNEQFF
d_gene: NA
j_gene: TRBJ2-1
v_gene: TRBV18
abundance: few

CDR3nt: TGTGCCATCAGTCCCGGGACAGGGATCCAGCAGTACTTC
CDR3aa: CAISPGTGIQQYF
d_gene: TRBD1
j_gene: TRBJ2-7
v_gene: TRBV10-3
abundance: NA